Listed below are T cell receptor beta chains from one sample, sequenced in a study of T-cell memory formation after mild COVID-19. MiXCR was run by TCRdb on the 5' RACE reads, yielding one entry per CDR3 protein. The sample shows 250,000 to 300,000 distinct CDR3 sequences, around 15% of them seen only once. What was sequenced was PBMCs or a T cell subset sorted from them (not recorded which). The source is a man younger than 30 who had mild COVID-19 (a few samples of this study predate the infection). Cell type and time point are not known. Both conserved end residues are part of each CDR3. The order of the fields is V gene, J gene, D gene, clone size, CDR3 DNA, CDR3 protein. D genes are given only for firm matches. Clone size is not always given. Where it is, it says once, few, many or a class for expanded clones.

v_gene: TRBV29-1; j_gene: TRBJ1-5; d_gene: .; abundance: few; CDR3nt: TGCAGCGTTGAGGATGGGGGGCTCAATCAGCCCCAGCATTTT; CDR3aa: CSVEDGGLNQPQHF
v_gene: TRBV4-3; j_gene: TRBJ2-6; d_gene: .; abundance: few; CDR3nt: TGCGCCAGCAGCCAAGAAAGATACCAGGGAACTGGGGCCAACGTCCTGACTTTC; CDR3aa: CASSQERYQGTGANVLTF
v_gene: TRBV6-6; j_gene: TRBJ2-5; d_gene: .; abundance: few; CDR3nt: TGTGCCAGCAATGAGGTGGACAGCAAAGAGACCCAGTACTTC; CDR3aa: CASNEVDSKETQYF
v_gene: TRBV9; j_gene: TRBJ2-3; d_gene: TRBD1; abundance: .; CDR3nt: TGTGCCAGCAGCCCTAGACAGGGAGAAGTGAGCACAGATACGCAGTATTTT; CDR3aa: CASSPRQGEVSTDTQYF
v_gene: TRBV7-6; j_gene: TRBJ2-3; d_gene: .; abundance: .; CDR3nt: TGTGCCAGCAGGCTCCGAGACGGGCTCAGCTTCGAGGGAGATACGCAGTATTTT; CDR3aa: CASRLRDGLSFEGDTQYF
v_gene: TRBV28; j_gene: TRBJ2-2; d_gene: .; abundance: few; CDR3nt: TGTGCCAGCAGCCGCTCGGGATGGGGAACCGGGGAGCTGTTTTTT; CDR3aa: CASSRSGWGTGELFF
v_gene: TRBV5-1; j_gene: TRBJ1-1; d_gene: .; abundance: .; CDR3nt: TGCGCCAGCAGCACCACCGGGACGACCACTGAAGCTTTCTTT; CDR3aa: CASSTTGTTTEAFF
v_gene: TRBV5-5; j_gene: TRBJ1-1; d_gene: TRBD1; abundance: many; CDR3nt: TGTGCCAGCAGCTTGGTCGCAGGGGGCACTGAAGCTTTCTTT; CDR3aa: CASSLVAGGTEAFF
v_gene: TRBV11-2; j_gene: TRBJ2-5; d_gene: TRBD2; abundance: .; CDR3nt: TGTGCCAGCAGCTGGGATAGCGGGGGGGCCCGAGAGACCCAGTACTTC; CDR3aa: CASSWDSGGARETQYF
v_gene: TRBV4-1; j_gene: TRBJ2-3; d_gene: TRBD2; abundance: few; CDR3nt: TGCGCCAGCAGCCAACCCGGGACTAGCGGTGATACGCAGTATTTT; CDR3aa: CASSQPGTSGDTQYF
v_gene: TRBV7-2; j_gene: TRBJ2-3; d_gene: TRBD2; abundance: .; CDR3nt: TGTGCCAGCAGCTTAAGCGGGGGACCTGGGAGCACAGATACGCAGTATTTT; CDR3aa: CASSLSGGPGSTDTQYF
v_gene: TRBV5-6; j_gene: TRBJ1-1; d_gene: .; abundance: .; CDR3nt: TGTGCCAGCAGCTTGGCGGGCCGGGAGAGCGTAGACACTGAAGCTTTCTTT; CDR3aa: CASSLAGRESVDTEAFF
v_gene: TRBV7-2; j_gene: TRBJ1-2; d_gene: .; abundance: few; CDR3nt: TGTGCCAGCAGCACCGGCAGGGACGATGGCTACACCTTC; CDR3aa: CASSTGRDDGYTF
v_gene: TRBV3-1; j_gene: TRBJ2-1; d_gene: TRBD2; abundance: .; CDR3nt: TGTGCCAGCAGCCAAGAGATGGCTAGCGGGGGTCCGCAGTTCTTC; CDR3aa: CASSQEMASGGPQFF
v_gene: TRBV9; j_gene: TRBJ2-7; d_gene: .; abundance: .; CDR3nt: TGTGCCAGCAGCGGTCCCTCGGGCTACGAGCAGTACTTC; CDR3aa: CASSGPSGYEQYF
v_gene: TRBV6-1; j_gene: TRBJ1-2; d_gene: TRBD1; abundance: .; CDR3nt: TGTGCCAGCAGTGAAGTACCGGGACAGGGTGGCTACACCTTC; CDR3aa: CASSEVPGQGGYTF
v_gene: TRBV15; j_gene: TRBJ2-4; d_gene: .; abundance: few; CDR3nt: TGTGCCACCAGCAGAGATGATACGGGCTGGAACGGAAACATTCAGTACTTC; CDR3aa: CATSRDDTGWNGNIQYF
v_gene: TRBV12-3/TRBV12-4; j_gene: TRBJ1-6; d_gene: .; abundance: .; CDR3nt: TGTGCCAGCAGCTTCGGGCGCCCACCCCTCCACTTT; CDR3aa: CASSFGRPPLHF
v_gene: TRBV6-2/TRBV6-3; j_gene: TRBJ2-6; d_gene: TRBD1; abundance: few; CDR3nt: TGTGCCAGCACTAGGGACAGGGGCTCGGGGGCCAACGTCCTGACTTTC; CDR3aa: CASTRDRGSGANVLTF
v_gene: TRBV7-2; j_gene: TRBJ2-1; d_gene: .; abundance: .; CDR3nt: TGTGCCAGCAGCTTAGCTCCCCAGGGGCAGGTCAATGAGCAGTTCTTC; CDR3aa: CASSLAPQGQVNEQFF
v_gene: TRBV6-4; j_gene: TRBJ2-1; d_gene: TRBD2; abundance: few; CDR3nt: TGTGCCAGCAGTCCCCTGGGGACTAGCGGGGTAAATGAGCAGTTCTTC; CDR3aa: CASSPLGTSGVNEQFF
v_gene: TRBV6-5; j_gene: TRBJ2-2; d_gene: .; abundance: .; CDR3nt: TGTGCCAGCAGTCGAGTGACTACCCGGGAGCTGTTTTTT; CDR3aa: CASSRVTTRELFF
v_gene: TRBV28; j_gene: TRBJ2-3; d_gene: .; abundance: .; CDR3nt: TGTGCCAGCACGACAGGGAGGTTAGCGAACACAGATACGCAGTATTTT; CDR3aa: CASTTGRLANTDTQYF
v_gene: TRBV14; j_gene: TRBJ2-7; d_gene: .; abundance: few; CDR3nt: TGTGCCAGCAGCCAAATGGGATCCGAGCAGTACTTC; CDR3aa: CASSQMGSEQYF
v_gene: TRBV7-9; j_gene: TRBJ1-1; d_gene: TRBD1; abundance: .; CDR3nt: TGTGCCAGCAGCTTAGAGGGACAGGGGACTGAAGCTTTCTTT; CDR3aa: CASSLEGQGTEAFF
v_gene: TRBV7-3; j_gene: TRBJ2-1; d_gene: .; abundance: few; CDR3nt: TGTGCCAGCAGCTCCGGGGAGTACAATGAGCAGTTCTTC; CDR3aa: CASSSGEYNEQFF
v_gene: TRBV4-1; j_gene: TRBJ2-3; d_gene: .; abundance: many; CDR3nt: TGCGCCAGCAGCCAAAGGATCCTGGCGGGAGATACGCAGTATTTT; CDR3aa: CASSQRILAGDTQYF
v_gene: TRBV4-1; j_gene: TRBJ2-5; d_gene: TRBD2; abundance: few; CDR3nt: TGCGCCAGCAGCCAACTGTCTGGCGGGGGGTCGGAGACCCAGTACTTC; CDR3aa: CASSQLSGGGSETQYF